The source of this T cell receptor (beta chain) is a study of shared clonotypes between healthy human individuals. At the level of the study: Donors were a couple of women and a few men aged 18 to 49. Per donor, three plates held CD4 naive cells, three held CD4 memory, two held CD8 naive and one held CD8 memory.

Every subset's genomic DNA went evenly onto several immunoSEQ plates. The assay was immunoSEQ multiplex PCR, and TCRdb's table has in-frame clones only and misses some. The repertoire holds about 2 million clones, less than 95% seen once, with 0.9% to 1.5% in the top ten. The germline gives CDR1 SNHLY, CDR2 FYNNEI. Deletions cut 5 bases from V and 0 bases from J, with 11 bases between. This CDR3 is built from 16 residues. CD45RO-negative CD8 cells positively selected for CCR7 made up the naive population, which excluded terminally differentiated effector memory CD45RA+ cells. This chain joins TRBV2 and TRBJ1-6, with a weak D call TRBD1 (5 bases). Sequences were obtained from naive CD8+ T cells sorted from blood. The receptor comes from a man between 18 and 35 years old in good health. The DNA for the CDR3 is TGTGCCAGCAGTCCCGGGACTTTCTCCTATAATTCACCCCTCCACTTT. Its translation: CASSPGTFSYNSPLHF.